Given below is one T cell receptor beta chain in context. Its specificity is not known. As to time point: week 5, during vaccination. Every vaccine dose comprised 300 ug of mutant IDH1 20-mer peptide plus topical imiquimod. The data derive from a study of a mutant IDH1 vaccine in newly diagnosed glioma. The wider study: Eight vaccinations were given in weeks 1, 3, 5, 7, 11, 15, 19 and 23.

Study outcomes and limitations: Pseudoprogression appears to have had no connection to changes in top peripheral T cell clonotypes.

The protocol was immunoSEQ multiplex PCR, while the TCRdb copy is restricted to in-frame clones and leaves out a portion. This sample yields over 50,000 clones, of which around 81% are seen a single time; under 3.5% belongs to the top ten. V lost 2 bases, J lost 2 bases, and 12 bases lay in between. CDR1 MNHEY and CDR2 SVGAGI come from the germline V gene. This CDR3 has 15 residues. The chain uses TRBV6-5 and TRBJ1-2; D unresolved. The sequence came from a young man with glioma. The specimen comprised PBMCs, sampled from a glioma patient whose treatment included an IDH1 peptide vaccine. DNA for the CDR3: TGTGCCAGCAGTTACGAATCAGGCGTAAACTATGGCTACACCTTC. It is translated as CASSYESGVNYGYTF.